This T cell receptor (beta chain) was recorded in a study of identical twins. Germline CDR1 and CDR2: ENHRY and SYGVKD. V gave up 9 bases and J gave up 3 bases, with 9 bases separating them. This CDR3 is 12 amino acids long. General observations from the study: In cord blood, abundant beta clonotypes had fewer insertions; memory showed no trend.

MiXCR, run by TCRdb on the 5' RACE reads, gives a single entry per CDR3 protein. Here the sample spans around 480,000 distinct CDR3 sequences, approximately 15% being singletons. This clonotype was found a few times. Antigen unknown. This same sample was also part of a study on yellow fever vaccine responses in identical twins.

The chain carries TRBV10-3 and TRBJ1-5; D gene uncertain. The TCR was taken from a woman younger than 35 in good health. Sequencing was performed on CD4+ T cells sorted from blood. The CDR3 loop is CAIGLPNQPQHF. The CDR3 region has the DNA TGTGCCATAGGACTCCCCAATCAGCCCCAGCATTTT.